The next 14 T cell receptor beta chains were all read from a single sample in a study of blood T cell repertoires in COVID-19. Here immunoSEQ multiplex PCR was the method, and the copy in TCRdb shows in-frame clones only, minus some. The table has just under 80,000 clones, 80% to 85% seen once. Sequencing used peripheral blood. These receptors were taken from an older woman with acute or convalescent COVID-19.

J is TRBJ2-1 and V is TRBV7-3, with D perhaps matching TRBD1 (5 bases). This CDR3 is 13 amino acids long. V dropped 6 bases and J dropped 8 bases, with 14 bases sitting between them. Germline V gene data show CDR1 as SGHTA and CDR2 as FQGTGA. The CDR3 here is CASSFQGNDEQFF. The CDR3 DNA reads as TGTGCCAGCAGTTTCCAGGGCAACGATGAGCAGTTCTTC.

The V gene is TRBV11-3, the J gene TRBJ2-3; TRBD1 is a possible D gene (6 bases). The length of the CDR3 is 13 residues. Germline lookup yields CDR1 SGHNT and CDR2 YENEEA. V shed 5 bases and J shed 11 bases, with 17 bases lying between them. The CDR3 DNA follows: TGTGCCAGCAGCCCTGGTAGGGACATGGGGCAGTATTTT. Translating it yields CASSPGRDMGQYF.

The gene calls are TRBV19 and TRBJ1-1; 8 bases match TRBD1. Unmatched junction bases numbered 8, after V lost 4 bases and J lost 4 bases. CDR3 length: 15 residues. The germline gives CDR1 LNHDA, CDR2 SQIVND (reference sequence). In DNA form, the CDR3 reads TGTGCCAGTAGTACTCCTGGACAGGGAATCACTGAAGCTTTCTTT. It yields the protein CASSTPGQGITEAFF.

The V and J genes are TRBV5-4 and TRBJ1-4, with D uncertain. The CDR3 totals 13 residues. Trimming stripped 0 bases from V and 7 bases from J, with 7 bases between. Germline assignment: CDR1 SGHNT and CDR2 YYREEE (reference sequence). CDR3 amino acids: CASSLGFGEKLFF. In nucleotides, the CDR3 is TGTGCCAGCAGCTTGGGGTTCGGTGAAAAACTGTTTTTT.

The J gene is TRBJ1-2, the V gene TRBV5-6; 7 bases line up with TRBD1. Germline CDR1 reads SGHDT; CDR2 reads YYEEEE. After removal of 1 base from V and 4 bases from J, the junction contained 7 bases not matched to a gene. The length of the CDR3 is 15 residues. CDR3 sequence: CASSLNRGVVYGYTF. CDR3 DNA sequence: TGTGCCAGCAGCTTGAACAGGGGTGTGGTCTATGGCTACACCTTC.

The chain joins TRBV30 to TRBJ1-2, with 8 nucleotides matching TRBD1. The V gene's germline CDR1 is GTSNPN and CDR2 SVGIG (reference sequence). CDR3 size: 13 residues. V lost 2 bases to trimming and J lost 3 bases; unmatched junction nucleotides: 2. Written as DNA, the CDR3 is TGTGCCTGGAGTATGGACAGGGACTATGGCTACACCTTC. Residues: CAWSMDRDYGYTF.

The V and J genes are TRBV10-1 and TRBJ2-5; the D gene is possibly TRBD1 (5 bases). Germline V gene sequence: CDR1 WNHNN, CDR2 SYGVQD (reference sequence). The CDR3 covers 14 residues. V gave up 0 bases and J gave up 2 bases, with 7 bases separating them. CDR3 nucleotides: TGCGCCAGCAGTGAGTCGGCAGGGCAAGAGACCCAGTACTTC. This gives the protein CASSESAGQETQYF.

The J gene is TRBJ2-2, the V gene TRBV19, with TRBD1 identical over 7 bases. This CDR3 contains 14 residues. Germline-derived CDR1 and CDR2 are LNHDA and SQIVND (reference sequence). The J segment lost 4 bases and the V segment lost 4 bases, leaving 3 bases of the junction unmatched. The CDR3 nucleotides are TGTGCCAGTAGTAGCCGACAGGGCACCGGGGAGCTGTTTTTT. Amino acid sequence: CASSSRQGTGELFF.

This clone has more than one count but fewer than ten. The chain carries TRBV5-1 and TRBJ2-2, with TRBD2 identical over 11 bases. This CDR3 has 17 residues. Trimming took 4 bases from V and 4 from J; bases not matched to a gene: 9. The V gene's germline CDR1 is SGHRS and CDR2 YFSETQ. The CDR3 region is CASSRSTSGIGTGELFF. In DNA, the CDR3 is TGCGCCAGCAGCCGGTCGACTAGCGGGATCGGCACCGGGGAGCTGTTTTTT.

The V gene is TRBV19, the J gene TRBJ1-4, with no clear D. Germline V gene data show CDR1 as LNHDA and CDR2 as SQIVND (reference sequence). V lost 3 bases and J lost 4, with 9 bases in between. This CDR3 region has 14 residues. In DNA form, the CDR3 reads TGTGCCAGTAGTATGCCAGGTAGTAATGAAAAACTGTTTTTT. It translates to CASSMPGSNEKLFF. Variable domain in full (rest from reference TRBV19 and TRBJ1-4): DGGITQSPKYLFRKEGQNVTLSCEQNLNHDAMYWYRQDPGQGLRLIYYSQIVNDFQKGDIAEGYSVSREKKESFPLTVTSAQKNPTAFYLCASSMPGSNEKLFFGSGTQLSVL.

This chain connects TRBV5-1 to TRBJ2-3; 11 bases line up with TRBD2. V was clipped by 0 bases and J by 4 bases; unmatched bases: 7. Germline-derived CDR1 and CDR2 are SGHRS and YFSETQ. This CDR3 is 17 amino acids long. CDR3 in DNA: TGCGCCAGCAGCTTGGAGATTAGCGGGAGGGCCCCAGATACGCAGTATTTT. It codes for CASSLEISGRAPDTQYF.

V and J are TRBV7-3 and TRBJ2-5; 10 bases line up with TRBD1. The germline gives CDR1 SGHTA, CDR2 FQGTGA. V was pared by 1 base and J by 3 bases, with 11 bases of the junction left unmatched. This CDR3 has 18 amino acids. The CDR3 coding sequence is TGTGCCAGCAGCTTAAGTTCGACAGGGGGCGCGGAGGAAGAGACCCAGTACTTC. The encoded protein is CASSLSSTGGAEEETQYF.

This chain links TRBV3-1 (or the pseudogene TRBV3-2) with TRBJ2-7; weak D call: TRBD1 (6 bases). CDR1 and CDR2 (germline): LGHDT, YNNKEL (reference sequence). Trimming left V 0 bases short and J 7 bases short, with 10 bases between. The CDR3 has 13 residues. The CDR3 sequence: CASSQDDRSEQYF. The CDR3 nucleotides read TGTGCCAGCAGCCAAGATGACAGGTCGGAGCAGTACTTC.

The chain employs TRBV3-1 (or the pseudogene TRBV3-2) and TRBJ1-6; tentatively, D is TRBD1 (5 bases). Trimming shortened V by 5 bases and J by 9 bases, and 20 bases separated the two germline ends. CDR3 size: 16 residues. Germline CDR1 is LGHDT and CDR2 is YNNKEL (reference sequence). CDR3 DNA sequence: TGTGCCAGCAGCGGGGCTACCGGGACTTTTGGTTCACCCCTCCACTTT. Protein sequence: CASSGATGTFGSPLHF.